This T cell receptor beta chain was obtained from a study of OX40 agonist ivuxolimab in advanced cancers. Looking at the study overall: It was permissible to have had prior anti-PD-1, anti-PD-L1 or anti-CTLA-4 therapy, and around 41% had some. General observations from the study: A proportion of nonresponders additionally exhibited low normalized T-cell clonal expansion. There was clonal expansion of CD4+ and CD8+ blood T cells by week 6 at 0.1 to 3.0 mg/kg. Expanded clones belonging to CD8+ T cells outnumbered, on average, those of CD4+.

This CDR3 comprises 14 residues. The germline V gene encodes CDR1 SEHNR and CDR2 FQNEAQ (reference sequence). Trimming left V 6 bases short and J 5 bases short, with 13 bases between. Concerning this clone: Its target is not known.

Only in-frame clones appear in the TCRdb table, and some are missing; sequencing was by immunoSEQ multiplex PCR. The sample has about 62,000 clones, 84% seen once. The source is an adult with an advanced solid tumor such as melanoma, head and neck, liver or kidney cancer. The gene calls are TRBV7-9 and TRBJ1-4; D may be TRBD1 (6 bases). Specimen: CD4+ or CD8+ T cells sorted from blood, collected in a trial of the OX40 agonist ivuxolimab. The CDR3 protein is CASSTQGGNEKLFF. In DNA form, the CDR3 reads TGTGCCAGCAGTACACAGGGTGGGAATGAAAAACTGTTTTTT.